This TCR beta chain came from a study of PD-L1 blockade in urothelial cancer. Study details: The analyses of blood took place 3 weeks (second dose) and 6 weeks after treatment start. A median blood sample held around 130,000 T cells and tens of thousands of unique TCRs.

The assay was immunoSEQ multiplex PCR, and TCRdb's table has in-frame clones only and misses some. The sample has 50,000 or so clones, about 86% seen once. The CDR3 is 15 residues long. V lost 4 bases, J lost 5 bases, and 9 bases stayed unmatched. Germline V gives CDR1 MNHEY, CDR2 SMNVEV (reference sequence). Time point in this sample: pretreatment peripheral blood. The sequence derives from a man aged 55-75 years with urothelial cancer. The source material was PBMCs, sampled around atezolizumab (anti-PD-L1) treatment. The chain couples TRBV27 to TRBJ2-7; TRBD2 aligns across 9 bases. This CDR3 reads CASSWKTSGINEQYF. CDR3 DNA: TGTGCCAGCAGTTGGAAGACTAGCGGTATCAACGAGCAGTACTTC.